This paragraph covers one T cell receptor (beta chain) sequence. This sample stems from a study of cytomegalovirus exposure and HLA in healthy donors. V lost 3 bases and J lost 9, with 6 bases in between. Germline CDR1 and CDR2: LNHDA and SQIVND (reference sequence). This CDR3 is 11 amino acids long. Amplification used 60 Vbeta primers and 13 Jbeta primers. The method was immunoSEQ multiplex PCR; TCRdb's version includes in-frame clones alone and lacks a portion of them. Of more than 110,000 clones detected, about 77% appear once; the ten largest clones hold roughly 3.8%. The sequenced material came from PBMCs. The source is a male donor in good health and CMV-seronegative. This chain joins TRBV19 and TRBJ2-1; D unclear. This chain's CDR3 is CASSIPGEQFF. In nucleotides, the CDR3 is TGTGCCAGTAGTATCCCCGGTGAGCAGTTCTTC.